This TCR beta chain was identified in a study of cytomegalovirus exposure and HLA in healthy donors. The PCR made use of 60 Vbeta and 13 Jbeta primers. Libraries were prepared by immunoSEQ multiplex PCR; TCRdb keeps only in-frame clonotypes and omits some of them. Of fewer than 150,000 clones in the sample, roughly 83% were seen once. CDR3 length: 15 amino acids. Germline-derived CDR1 and CDR2 are MNHEY and SVGAGI. V shed 5 bases and J 2 bases; nucleotides not matched to a gene: 6. The study's findings and limits: A missense DCLRE1C variant was associated with V- and J-gene trimming of TCR beta chains in a later analysis, and an independent cohort replicated the association. HLA restriction was apparent for most CMV-associated TCR beta chains in a later analysis.

Notes on this clone: Its antigen is undetermined.

The chain links TRBV6-5 to TRBJ1-3; 7 bases match TRBD1. The receptor was derived from a middle-aged man in good health and CMV-seropositive. Sequencing was carried out using PBMCs. CDR3 DNA: TGTGCCAGCAGTCAAGACAGGGACACTGGAAACACCATATATTTT. Translating gives CASSQDRDTGNTIYF.